This T cell receptor beta chain derives from a study of blood T cell repertoires in COVID-19. As for the study in general: T cells, B-cell-depleted T cells, or PBMCs supplied cDNA or gDNA.

Generated by immunoSEQ multiplex PCR, the TCRdb table keeps only in-frame clones and is missing some. The sample carries about 180,000 clones, about 82% recorded once. The V and J ends lost 3 bases and 0 bases, in that order; junction bases with no gene match: 11. The CDR3 runs 18 residues. CDR1 is SEHNR, CDR2 FQNEAQ, per germline (reference sequence). This clonotype originated in a woman in her twenties or thirties who had recovered from COVID-19. V usage is TRBV7-9 and J usage is TRBJ2-7, with 10 nucleotides matching TRBD2. The sample comprised PBMCs or T cells enriched from blood (not recorded which). The CDR3 spells CASSFLAGGRISSYEQYF. CDR3 DNA: TGTGCCAGCAGCTTCTTAGCGGGAGGACGGATTAGCTCCTACGAGCAGTACTTC.